This T cell receptor (beta chain) was profiled in a study of read filtering for tumor transcriptome and immune sequencing. Study in general: Whole-transcriptome libraries were prepared after DNase treatment.

Study-level results: Correlation between methods rose after single-read clonotypes were removed. This fraction held mixed bone marrow immune cells after CD138-negative sorting.

Molecular barcoded adaptors covering alpha/delta and beta/gamma chains were used on 400 ng RNA. TCRdb independently ran MiXCR on the reads; one entry per CDR3 protein. The repertoire includes about 24,000 distinct CDR3 sequences, less than 25% of them detected once, and 40% to 55% sits in the top ten. Bone marrow was sampled from every patient at the time of active disease. The sample holds a few counts of this clonotype. Antigen specificity is unknown. The CDR3 sequence is 14 residues long. Germline V lookup: CDR1 DFQATT, CDR2 SNEGSKA (reference sequence). V lost 6 bases, J lost 1 base, and 4 bases stayed unmatched.

The V and J genes are TRBV20-1 and TRBJ2-3, with 10 nucleotides matching TRBD1. Sample: a population of CD138-negative cells sorted from bone marrow. This TCR came from a donor over 35 with multiple myeloma. The CDR3 is CSAPGTGGTDTQYF. The CDR3 DNA reads as TGCAGTGCCCCCGGGACAGGGGGCACAGATACGCAGTATTTT.